Each of the 27 T cell receptor beta chains below was sequenced from the same sample in a study of T cells in Graves' hyperthyroidism and ophthalmopathy. Amplification of TCR beta CDR3 regions used RNA as the template. Carried out on the TCR CDR3, a first-round RT-PCR used the HTBI primer set. TCRdb analysed the multiplex PCR reads with MiXCR anew, one entry per CDR3 protein. Of 400,000 to 550,000 distinct CDR3 sequences in the sample, about 15% were seen once. Sequencing was done on a sample of blood. These receptors all stem from a woman aged 18 to 35 with Graves' hyperthyroidism.

This clonotype was seen ten or more times. The chain combines TRBV6-1 with TRBJ1-4; D gene ambiguous. This CDR3 has 15 residues. Trimming removed 5 bases from V and 7 bases from J, with 17 bases in between. Germline loops: CDR1 MNHNS, CDR2 SASEGT. CDR3 amino acids: CASSSPGSGSEKLFF. CDR3 nucleotides: TGTGCCAGCAGTTCCCCGGGCTCCGGGAGTGAAAAACTGTTTTTT.

The J gene is TRBJ1-4, the V gene TRBV5-1; D may be TRBD1 (5 bases). Germline values: CDR1 SGHRS, CDR2 YFSETQ. The V gene lost 2 bases and the J gene lost 12 bases, with 11 bases spanning the gap. The CDR3 is made up of 12 amino acids. CDR3 residues: CASSFGGEQLFF. CDR3 coding DNA: TGCGCCAGCAGCTTTGGGGGGGAACAACTGTTTTTT. The entire variable domain, with the rest obtained from reference TRBV5-1 and TRBJ1-4, is as follows: KAGVTQTPRYLIKTRGQQVTLSCSPISGHRSVSWYQQTPGQGLQFLFEYFSETQRNKGNFPGRFSGRQFSNSRSEMNVSTLELGDSALYLCASSFGGEQLFFGSGTQLSVL.

This clonotype was detected ten times or more. The chain links TRBV12-3 or TRBV12-4 to TRBJ2-7; TRBD1 matches at 8 bases. V trimming: 6 bases; J trimming: 7 bases; junction bases outside the gene matches: 11. The CDR3 has 14 amino acids. The CDR3 spells CASSNTGTGGEQYV. CDR3 nucleotide sequence: TGTGCCAGCAGCAATACGGGGACAGGCGGGGAGCAGTACGTC.

This clonotype was seen at least ten times. The chain uses TRBV10-3 and TRBJ2-3; 11 bases map to TRBD2. V was clipped by 5 bases and J by 1 base; unmatched bases: 2. Germline CDR1 ENHRY, CDR2 SYGVKD. The CDR3 runs to 15 residues. The DNA of the CDR3 is TGTGCCATCAGTCTAGCGGGAGGTGGCACAGATACGCAGTATTTT. It codes for CAISLAGGGTDTQYF.

The chain is built from TRBV28 and TRBJ2-2; no reliable D call. From germline, CDR1 is MDHEN and CDR2 SYDVKM. The V end was cut by 3 bases, the J end by 0 bases, with 11 bases between. The CDR3 sequence is 16 residues long. CDR3: CASSFPGASNTGELFF. The CDR3 nucleotides are TGTGCCAGCAGTTTCCCGGGTGCCTCGAACACCGGGGAGCTGTTTTTT.

This clonotype has only one observation. The rearrangement joins TRBV19 to TRBJ2-3; 11 bases match TRBD1. With V trimmed by 5 bases and J by 3 bases, 10 bases remained unmatched. The CDR3 has 17 residues. Germline CDR1 reads LNHDA; CDR2 reads SQIVND (reference sequence). The CDR3 region is CASSPRLGQGATDTQYF. The CDR3 bases are TGTGCCAGTAGTCCCCGACTCGGACAGGGGGCAACAGATACGCAGTATTTT.

In its sample, this clonotype was seen many times. CDR3 residues: CAVLDLGTSRVEQFF. The CDR3 coding sequence is TGTGCTGTCCTGGATCTTGGGACTAGCCGAGTTGAGCAGTTCTTC. The V call is TRBV30, the J call TRBJ2-1, with 9 bases that match TRBD2. Germline assignment: CDR1 GTSNPN and CDR2 SVGIG (reference sequence). CDR3 size: 15 residues.

This clonotype was observed a handful of times. The chain recombines TRBV14 with TRBJ2-2; the D is unclear. CDR3 length equals 14 residues. The V gene's germline CDR1 is SGHDN and CDR2 FVKESK. Trimming stripped 0 bases from V and 4 bases from J, with 6 bases between. This CDR3 reads CASSQDHLTGELFF. The DNA for the CDR3 is TGTGCCAGCAGCCAAGATCATCTCACCGGGGAGCTGTTTTTT.

Many counts were recorded for this clonotype. The chain has TRBV11-2 and TRBJ1-4; D is perhaps TRBD1 (5 bases). V lost 2 bases, J lost 5 bases, and 15 bases lay in between. This CDR3 has 16 amino acids. Germline V gene data show CDR1 as SGHAT and CDR2 as FQNNGV. In DNA form, the CDR3 reads TGTGCCAGCAGCTTAACGTTGTCAGGGCTGAATGAAAAACTGTTTTTT. Translation gives CASSLTLSGLNEKLFF. The full variable domain, its missing parts supplied by reference TRBV11-2 and TRBJ1-4, is EAGVAQSPRYKIIEKRQSVAFWCNPISGHATLYWYQQILGQGPKLLIQFQNNGVVDDSQLPKDRFSAERLKGVDSTLKIQPAKLEDSAVYLCASSLTLSGLNEKLFFGSGTQLSVL.

This clonotype was seen more than once but under ten times. The DNA for the CDR3 is TGCAGCGCGGCAAGCAGGGGGCGGTGGGGCTACACCTTC. Translation gives CSAASRGRWGYTF. The chain has TRBV29-1 and TRBJ1-2; 8 bases fit TRBD1. V was clipped by 7 bases and J by 8 bases; unmatched bases: 12. The CDR3 sequence is 13 residues long. Germline CDR1 reads SQVTM; CDR2 reads ANQGSEA.

V usage is TRBV29-1 and J usage is TRBJ1-2; the D gene is possibly TRBD1 (6 bases). There are 13 residues in the CDR3. Germline CDR1 and CDR2: SQVTM and ANQGSEA. Trimming removed 0 bases from V and 7 bases from J, with 12 bases in between. This chain's CDR3 is CSVEEYRASGYTF. The CDR3 DNA is TGCAGCGTTGAAGAGTACAGGGCGAGTGGCTACACCTTC. Supplemented by reference TRBV29-1 and TRBJ1-2, the full variable domain reads SAVISQKPSRDICQRGTSLTIQCQVDSQVTMMFWYRQQPGQSLTLIATANQGSEATYESGFVIDKFPISRPNLTFSTLTVSNMSPEDSSIYLCSVEEYRASGYTFGSGTRLTVV.

The genes are TRBV30 and TRBJ2-2; 9 nucleotides line up with TRBD1. Germline V lookup: CDR1 GTSNPN, CDR2 SVGIG (reference sequence). V was pared by 3 bases and J by 7 bases, with 6 bases of the junction left unmatched. The CDR3 consists of 14 residues. CDR3 in DNA: TGTGCCTGGAGGTCACAGGGGGCGGGCGGGGAGCTGTTTTTT. This codes for CAWRSQGAGGELFF.

With regard to this clonotype: This may stem from a read error, because a much larger clone lies one nucleotide away. The chain recombines TRBV19 with TRBJ1-2; D uncertain. This CDR3 is built from 15 residues. The germline V gene encodes CDR1 LNHDA and CDR2 SQIVND (reference sequence). The CDR3 region is CASRVSDTGNYCYTF. CDR3 DNA: TGTGCCAGTAGGGTCTCCGACACGGGTAACTATTGCTACACCTTC.

This clonotype was picked up many times. The chain couples TRBV3-1 to TRBJ2-5; 7 nucleotides match TRBD1. From germline, CDR1 is LGHDT and CDR2 YNNKEL (reference sequence). This CDR3 contains 17 residues. Trimming at V came to 1 base and at J to 2 bases, leaving 10 bases not matched to a gene. CDR3 in DNA: TGTGCCAGCAGCCAAGCGTCCGGGACAGATATACAAGAGACCCAGTACTTC. Translating gives CASSQASGTDIQETQYF.

This clonotype was recorded at least ten times. The chain employs TRBV12-3 or TRBV12-4 and TRBJ2-2; no reliable D call. The germline V and J ends were trimmed by 5 bases and 8 bases, with 9 bases remaining between them. This CDR3 is built from 12 residues. Here the CDR3 DNA reads TGTGCCAGCAGTCCCTCCTTGGGGGAGCTGTTTTTT. Protein: CASSPSLGELFF.

This clonotype has ten or more counts. The V and J genes are TRBV10-3 and TRBJ1-5, with 7 bases fitting TRBD1. Germline CDR1 reads ENHRY; CDR2 reads SYGVKD. V lost 9 bases to trimming and J lost 1 base; unmatched junction nucleotides: 6. The CDR3 spans 14 residues. Here the CDR3 DNA reads TGTGCCATTCACCGACAGGGCAGCAATCAGCCCCAGCATTTT. This translates into CAIHRQGSNQPQHF.

This clonotype was counted at least ten times. The CDR3 sequence: CASSLNLVAEAFF. The CDR3, as DNA: TGTGCCAGCAGCTTAAATTTGGTAGCTGAAGCTTTCTTT. V gene TRBV7-3 combines with J gene TRBJ1-1; D is unresolved. V was pared by 1 base and J by 6 bases, with 9 bases between. Germline lookup yields CDR1 SGHTA and CDR2 FQGTGA. The CDR3 covers 13 residues.

This clonotype was observed many times. The chain recombines TRBV30 with TRBJ2-2, with D perhaps matching TRBD1 (6 bases). Germline V gives CDR1 GTSNPN, CDR2 SVGIG (reference sequence). The V end lost 5 bases, the J end lost 1 base, and 8 bases lay between the germline ends. The CDR3 loop spans 13 amino acids. The CDR3 coding sequence is TGTGCCTGGTTGGGACAGAACACCGGGGAGCTGTTTTTT. The encoded protein is CAWLGQNTGELFF.

This clonotype was seen ten or more times. This rearrangement joins TRBV12-3 or TRBV12-4 to TRBJ1-5; the D gene is possibly TRBD1 (5 bases). CDR3 size: 14 residues. V was pared by 5 bases and J by 9 bases, with 17 bases between. The DNA of the CDR3 is TGTGCCAGCAGTCCCGGGACGGGAAGAAGGCCCCAGCATTTT. Translation gives CASSPGTGRRPQHF.

The rearrangement links TRBV10-2 to TRBJ1-3, with unresolved D. CDR1 is WSHSY and CDR2 is SAAADI in the germline V gene. CDR3 length equals 13 residues. V was cut by 2 bases and J by 4 bases, with 6 bases left in between. The CDR3 is CASSERWGNTIYF. The CDR3 region has the DNA TGCGCCAGCAGTGAGAGGTGGGGAAACACCATATATTTT.

The chain joins TRBV11-3 to TRBJ2-1, with 9 bases lining up with TRBD2. V trimming: 5 bases; J trimming: 8 bases; junction bases outside the gene matches: 7. The CDR3 has 14 amino acids. Germline CDR1 SGHNT, CDR2 YENEEA. CDR3 DNA: TGTGCCAGCAGCCCCATAGCGGGAGTCGATGAGCAGTTCTTC. Translating it yields CASSPIAGVDEQFF.

In this sample, this clonotype turned up a few times. The chain couples TRBV5-1 to TRBJ2-7; either TRBD1 or TRBD2 may fit D (5 bases each). CDR1 and CDR2 from the germline V gene are SGHRS and YFSETQ. The CDR3 consists of 17 residues. Deletions cut 1 base from V and 0 bases from J, with 17 bases between. The CDR3 nucleotides are TGCGCCAGCAGCTTGTATGGTGGGGCAGGGAGCTCCTACGAGCAGTACGTC. Residues: CASSLYGGAGSSYEQYV.

This clonotype has ten or more counts. The rearrangement joins TRBV10-3 to TRBJ2-5; 7 bases align to TRBD2. The ends lost 8 bases at V and 1 base at J; junction bases unmatched: 7. Germline V gene lookup returns CDR1 ENHRY and CDR2 SYGVKD. This CDR3 region has 14 residues. CDR3 DNA sequence: TGTGCCATCCAGAGCGGGGAAGGCCAAGAGACCCAGTACTTC. Its protein is CAIQSGEGQETQYF.

In this sample, this clonotype turned up many times. The V and J genes are TRBV11-2 and TRBJ2-1, with D unresolved. Germline CDR1 SGHAT, CDR2 FQNNGV. The V end was cut by 1 base, the J end by 9 bases, with 13 bases between. CDR3 length equals 14 residues. Here the CDR3 DNA reads TGTGCCAGCAGCTTAGTTTCGGTTTCTACTGAGCAGTTCTTC. This translates into CASSLVSVSTEQFF.

This clonotype was observed a few times. The chain recombines TRBV19 with TRBJ2-1; the D gene is possibly TRBD2 (6 bases). The V end was cut by 0 bases, the J end by 9 bases, with 18 bases between. Germline values: CDR1 LNHDA, CDR2 SQIVND (reference sequence). The CDR3 runs to 16 residues. The CDR3 nucleotides read TGTGCCAGTAGTATAGATCAGCGTAGGGACTGGGGTGAGCAGTTCTTC. It yields the protein CASSIDQRRDWGEQFF.

This clonotype was counted many times. The chain combines TRBV6-5 with TRBJ2-5; 9 bases match TRBD1. CDR3 size: 14 residues. Per germline, CDR1 MNHEY and CDR2 SVGAGI. With V trimmed by 2 bases and J by 3 bases, 1 base remained unmatched. CDR3 protein: CASSYRDREETQYF. The DNA of the CDR3 is TGTGCCAGCAGTTACAGGGACAGGGAAGAGACCCAGTACTTC.

This clonotype has just a few counts. This sequence joins TRBV5-5 and TRBJ2-7; D assignment may be TRBD1 or TRBD2 (5 bases each). V dropped 0 bases and J dropped 0 bases, with 13 bases sitting between them. The V gene's germline CDR1 is SGHKS and CDR2 YYEKEE (reference sequence). The CDR3 has 16 amino acids. CDR3 residues: CASSLVMRGSSYEQYV. The CDR3 DNA reads TGTGCCAGCAGCTTGGTCATGAGGGGAAGCTCCTACGAGCAGTACGTC.